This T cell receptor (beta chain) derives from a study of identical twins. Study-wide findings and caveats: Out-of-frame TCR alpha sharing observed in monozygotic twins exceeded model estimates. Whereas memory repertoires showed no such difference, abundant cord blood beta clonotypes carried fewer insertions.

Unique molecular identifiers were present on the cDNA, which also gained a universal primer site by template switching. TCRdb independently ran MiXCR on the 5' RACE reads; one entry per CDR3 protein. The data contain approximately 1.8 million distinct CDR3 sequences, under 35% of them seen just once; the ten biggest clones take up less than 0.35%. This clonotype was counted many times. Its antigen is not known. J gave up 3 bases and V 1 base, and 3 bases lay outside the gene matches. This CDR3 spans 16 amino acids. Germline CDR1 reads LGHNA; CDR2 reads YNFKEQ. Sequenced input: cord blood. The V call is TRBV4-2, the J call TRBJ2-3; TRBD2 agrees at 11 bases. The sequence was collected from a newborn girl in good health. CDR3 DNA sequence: TGTGCCAGCAGCCAAGGCAGGACTAGCGGGACAGATACGCAGTATTTT. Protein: CASSQGRTSGTDTQYF.